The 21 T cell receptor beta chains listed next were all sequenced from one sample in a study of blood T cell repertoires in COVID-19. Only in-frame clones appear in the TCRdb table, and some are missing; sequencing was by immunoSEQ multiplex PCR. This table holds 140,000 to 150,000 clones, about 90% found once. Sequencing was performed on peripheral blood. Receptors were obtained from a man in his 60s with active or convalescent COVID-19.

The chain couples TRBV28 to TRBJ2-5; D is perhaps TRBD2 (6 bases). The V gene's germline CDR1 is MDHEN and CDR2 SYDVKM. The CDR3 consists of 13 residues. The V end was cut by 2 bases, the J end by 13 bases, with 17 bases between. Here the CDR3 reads CASSLRGLPKGYF. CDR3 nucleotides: TGTGCCAGCAGTTTAAGGGGACTCCCGAAAGGGTACTTC.

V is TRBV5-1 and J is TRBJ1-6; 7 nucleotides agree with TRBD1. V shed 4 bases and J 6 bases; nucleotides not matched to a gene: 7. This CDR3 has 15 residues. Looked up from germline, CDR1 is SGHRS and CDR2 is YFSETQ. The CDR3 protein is CASSGGQNLNSPLHF. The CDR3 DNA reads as TGCGCCAGCAGCGGGGGACAGAACCTTAATTCACCCCTCCACTTT. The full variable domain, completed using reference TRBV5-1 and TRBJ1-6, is KAGVTQTPRYLIKTRGQQVTLSCSPISGHRSVSWYQQTPGQGLQFLFEYFSETQRNKGNFPGRFSGRQFSNSRSEMNVSTLELGDSALYLCASSGGQNLNSPLHFGNGTRLTVT.

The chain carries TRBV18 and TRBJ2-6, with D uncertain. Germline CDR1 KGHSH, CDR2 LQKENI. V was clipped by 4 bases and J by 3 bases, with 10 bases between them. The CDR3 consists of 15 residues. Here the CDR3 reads CASSLDGVGANVLTF. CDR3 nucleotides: TGTGCCAGCTCACTAGATGGAGTTGGGGCCAACGTCCTGACTTTC. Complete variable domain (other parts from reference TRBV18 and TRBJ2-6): NAGVMQNPRHLVRRRGQEARLRCSPMKGHSHVYWYRQLPEEGLKFMVYLQKENIIDESGMPKERFSAEFPKEGPSILRIQQVVRGDSAAYFCASSLDGVGANVLTFGAGSRLTVL.

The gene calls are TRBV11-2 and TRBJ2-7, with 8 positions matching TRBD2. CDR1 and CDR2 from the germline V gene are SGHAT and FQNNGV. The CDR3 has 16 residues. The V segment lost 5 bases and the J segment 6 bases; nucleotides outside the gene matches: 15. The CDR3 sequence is CASSTGGGTRPSEQYF. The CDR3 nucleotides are TGTGCCAGCAGCACGGGGGGCGGGACTAGGCCTTCCGAGCAGTACTTC.

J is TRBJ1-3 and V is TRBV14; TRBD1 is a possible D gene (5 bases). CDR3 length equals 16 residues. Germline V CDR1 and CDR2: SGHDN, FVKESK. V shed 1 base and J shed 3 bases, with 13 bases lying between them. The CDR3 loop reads CASSQAYRTVGNTIYF. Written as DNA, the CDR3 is TGTGCCAGCAGCCAAGCCTACAGGACGGTTGGAAACACCATATATTTT.

The CDR3 DNA follows: TGCGCCAGCAGTGAAGGTTCCCGGCAGGGGTCCTTATATGGCTACACCTTC. Its protein is CASSEGSRQGSLYGYTF. This chain joins TRBV10-1 and TRBJ1-2, with a weak D call TRBD1 (6 bases). Trimming shortened V by 3 bases and J by 5 bases, and 22 bases separated the two germline ends. This CDR3 is 17 amino acids long. Germline values: CDR1 WNHNN, CDR2 SYGVQD (reference sequence).

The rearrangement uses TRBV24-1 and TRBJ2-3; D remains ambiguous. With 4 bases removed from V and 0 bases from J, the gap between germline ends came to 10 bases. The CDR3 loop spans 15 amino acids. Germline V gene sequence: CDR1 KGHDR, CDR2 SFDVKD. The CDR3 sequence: CATSEYSPSTDTQYF. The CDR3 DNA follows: TGTGCCACCAGTGAATACAGTCCTAGCACAGATACGCAGTATTTT.

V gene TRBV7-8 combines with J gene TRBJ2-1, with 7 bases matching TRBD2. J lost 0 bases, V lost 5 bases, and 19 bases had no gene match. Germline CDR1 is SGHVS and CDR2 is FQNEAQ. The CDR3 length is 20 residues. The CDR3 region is CASSPAPPGLLARSYNEQFF. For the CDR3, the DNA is TGTGCCAGCAGCCCTGCCCCTCCGGGACTACTTGCGCGCTCCTACAATGAGCAGTTCTTC.

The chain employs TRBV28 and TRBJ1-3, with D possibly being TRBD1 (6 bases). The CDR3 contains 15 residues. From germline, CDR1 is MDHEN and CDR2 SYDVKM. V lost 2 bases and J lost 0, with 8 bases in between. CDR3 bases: TGTGCCAGCAGTTTAGGACAGCCCTCTGGAAACACCATATATTTT. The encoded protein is CASSLGQPSGNTIYF.

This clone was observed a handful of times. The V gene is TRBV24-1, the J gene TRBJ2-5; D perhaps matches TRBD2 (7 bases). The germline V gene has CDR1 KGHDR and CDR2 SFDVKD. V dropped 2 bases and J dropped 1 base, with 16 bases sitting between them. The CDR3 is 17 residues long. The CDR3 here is CATSDSRGRDTQETQYF. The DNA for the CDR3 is TGTGCCACCAGTGATTCCAGAGGGAGGGACACCCAAGAGACCCAGTACTTC.

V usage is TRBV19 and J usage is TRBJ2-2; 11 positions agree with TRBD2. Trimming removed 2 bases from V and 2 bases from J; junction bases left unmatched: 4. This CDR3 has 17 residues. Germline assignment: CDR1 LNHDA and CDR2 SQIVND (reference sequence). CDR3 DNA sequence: TGTGCCAGTAGTATAATTCGACTAGCGGGAAACACCGGGGAGCTGTTTTTT. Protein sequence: CASSIIRLAGNTGELFF.

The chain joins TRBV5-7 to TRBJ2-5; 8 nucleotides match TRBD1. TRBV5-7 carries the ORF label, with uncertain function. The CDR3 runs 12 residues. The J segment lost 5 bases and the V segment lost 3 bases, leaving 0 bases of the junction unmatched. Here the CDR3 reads CASSWDRETQYF. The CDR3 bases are TGTGCCAGCAGCTGGGACAGGGAGACCCAGTACTTC.

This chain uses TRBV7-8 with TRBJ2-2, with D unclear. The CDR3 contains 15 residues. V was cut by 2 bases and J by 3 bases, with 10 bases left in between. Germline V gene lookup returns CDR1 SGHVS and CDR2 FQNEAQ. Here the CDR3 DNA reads TGTGCCAGCAGCTTACGACAAATTTACACCGGGGAGCTGTTTTTT. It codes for CASSLRQIYTGELFF.

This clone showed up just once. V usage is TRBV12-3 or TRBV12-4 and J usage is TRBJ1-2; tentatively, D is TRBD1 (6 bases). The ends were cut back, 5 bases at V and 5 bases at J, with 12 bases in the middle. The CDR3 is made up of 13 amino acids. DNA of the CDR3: TGTGCCAGCAGTCCGCCAGGACAGTATGGCTACACCTTC. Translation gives CASSPPGQYGYTF.

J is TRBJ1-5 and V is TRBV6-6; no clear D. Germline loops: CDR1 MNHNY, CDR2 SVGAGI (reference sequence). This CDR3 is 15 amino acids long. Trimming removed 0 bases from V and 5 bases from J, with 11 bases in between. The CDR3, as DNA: TGTGCCAGCAGTTACTCCACATTCGGGGATCAGCCCCAGCATTTT. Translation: CASSYSTFGDQPQHF.

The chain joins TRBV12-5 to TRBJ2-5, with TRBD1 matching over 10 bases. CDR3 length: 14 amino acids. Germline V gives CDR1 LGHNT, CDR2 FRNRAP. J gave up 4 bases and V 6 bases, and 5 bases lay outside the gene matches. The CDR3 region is CASGVDRGAETQYF. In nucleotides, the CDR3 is TGTGCTAGTGGCGTGGACAGGGGGGCAGAGACCCAGTACTTC.

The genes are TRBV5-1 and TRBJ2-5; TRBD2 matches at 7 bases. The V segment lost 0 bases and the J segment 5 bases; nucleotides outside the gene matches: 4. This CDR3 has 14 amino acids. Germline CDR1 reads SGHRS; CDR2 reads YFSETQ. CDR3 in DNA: TGCGCCAGCAGCTTGGGGACTAGGAGGGAGACCCAGTACTTC. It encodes CASSLGTRRETQYF.

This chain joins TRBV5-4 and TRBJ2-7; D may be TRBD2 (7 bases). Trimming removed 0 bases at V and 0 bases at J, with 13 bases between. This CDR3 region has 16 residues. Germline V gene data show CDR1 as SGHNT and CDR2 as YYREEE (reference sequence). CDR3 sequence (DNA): TGTGCCAGCAGCTTGGCCCGGGGGGCGATCTCCTACGAGCAGTACTTC. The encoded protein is CASSLARGAISYEQYF.

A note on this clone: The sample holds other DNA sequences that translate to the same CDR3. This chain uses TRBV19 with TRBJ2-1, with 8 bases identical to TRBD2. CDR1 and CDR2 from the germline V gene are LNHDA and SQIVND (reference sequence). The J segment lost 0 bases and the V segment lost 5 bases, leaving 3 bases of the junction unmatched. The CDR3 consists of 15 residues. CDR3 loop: CASSSSGSSYNEQFF. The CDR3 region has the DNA TGTGCCAGTAGTTCGAGCGGGAGCTCCTACAATGAGCAGTTCTTC.

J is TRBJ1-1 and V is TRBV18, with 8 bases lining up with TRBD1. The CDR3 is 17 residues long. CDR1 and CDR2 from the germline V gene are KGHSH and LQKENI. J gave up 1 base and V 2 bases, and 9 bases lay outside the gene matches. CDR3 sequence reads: CASSPTRMTGENTEAFF. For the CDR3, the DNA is TGTGCCAGCTCACCAACCCGGATGACAGGGGAGAACACTGAAGCTTTCTTT. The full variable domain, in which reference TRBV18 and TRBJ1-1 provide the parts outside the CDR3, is NAGVMQNPRHLVRRRGQEARLRCSPMKGHSHVYWYRQLPEEGLKFMVYLQKENIIDESGMPKERFSAEFPKEGPSILRIQQVVRGDSAAYFCASSPTRMTGENTEAFFGQGTRLTVV.

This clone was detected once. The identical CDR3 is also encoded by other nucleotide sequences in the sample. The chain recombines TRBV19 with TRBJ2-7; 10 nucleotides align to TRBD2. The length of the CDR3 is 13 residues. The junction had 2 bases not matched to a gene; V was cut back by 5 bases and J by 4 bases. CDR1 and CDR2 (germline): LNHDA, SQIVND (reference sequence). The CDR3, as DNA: TGTGCCAGTAGTCGGACTAGCGGATACGAGCAGTACTTC. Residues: CASSRTSGYEQYF.